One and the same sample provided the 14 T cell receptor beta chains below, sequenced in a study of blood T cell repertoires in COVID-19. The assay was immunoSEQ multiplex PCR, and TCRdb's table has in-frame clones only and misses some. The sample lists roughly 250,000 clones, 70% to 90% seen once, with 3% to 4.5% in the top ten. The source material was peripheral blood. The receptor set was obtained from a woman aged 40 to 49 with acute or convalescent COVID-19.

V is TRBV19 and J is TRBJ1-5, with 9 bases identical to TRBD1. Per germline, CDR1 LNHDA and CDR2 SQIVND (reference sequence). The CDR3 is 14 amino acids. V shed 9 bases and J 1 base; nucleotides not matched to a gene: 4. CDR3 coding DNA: TGTGCCAGCAGACAGGGGGGAAGCAATCAGCCCCAGCATTTT. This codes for CASRQGGSNQPQHF. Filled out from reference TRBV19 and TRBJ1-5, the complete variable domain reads DGGITQSPKYLFRKEGQNVTLSCEQNLNHDAMYWYRQDPGQGLRLIYYSQIVNDFQKGDIAEGYSVSREKKESFPLTVTSAQKNPTAFYLCASRQGGSNQPQHFGDGTRLSIL.

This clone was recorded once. CDR3 protein: CASSPGQGLNTEAFF. The CDR3 DNA sequence: TGCGCCAGCAGCCCCGGACAGGGGTTGAACACTGAAGCTTTCTTT. The chain has TRBV5-1 and TRBJ1-1, with 9 bases aligning to TRBD1. V shed 4 bases, J shed 0 bases, and the junction held 4 bases outside the gene matches. The CDR3 sequence is 15 residues long. Germline assignment: CDR1 SGHRS and CDR2 YFSETQ.

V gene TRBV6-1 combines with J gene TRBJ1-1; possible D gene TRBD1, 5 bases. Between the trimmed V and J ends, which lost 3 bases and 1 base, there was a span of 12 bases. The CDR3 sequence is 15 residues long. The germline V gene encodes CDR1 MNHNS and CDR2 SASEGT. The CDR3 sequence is CASSESGASNTEAFF. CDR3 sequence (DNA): TGTGCCAGCAGTGAGAGTGGGGCCTCGAACACTGAAGCTTTCTTT.

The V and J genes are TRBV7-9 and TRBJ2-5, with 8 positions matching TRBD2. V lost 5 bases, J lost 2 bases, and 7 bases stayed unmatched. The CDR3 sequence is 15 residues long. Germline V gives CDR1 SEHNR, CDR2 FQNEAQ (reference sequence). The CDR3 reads CASSLTGTRQETQYF. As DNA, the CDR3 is TGTGCCAGCAGCCTAACCGGGACTAGACAAGAGACCCAGTACTTC.

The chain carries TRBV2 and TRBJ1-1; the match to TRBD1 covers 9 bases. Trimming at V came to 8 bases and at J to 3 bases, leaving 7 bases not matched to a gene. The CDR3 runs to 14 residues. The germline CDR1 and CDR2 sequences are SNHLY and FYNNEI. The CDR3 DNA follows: TGTGCCAGCCTCGCCGGGACAGGGTACACTGAAGCTTTCTTT. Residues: CASLAGTGYTEAFF.

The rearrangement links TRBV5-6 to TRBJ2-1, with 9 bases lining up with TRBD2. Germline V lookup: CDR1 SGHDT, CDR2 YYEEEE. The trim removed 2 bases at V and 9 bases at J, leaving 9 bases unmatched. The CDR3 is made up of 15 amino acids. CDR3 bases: TGTGCCAGCAGCTTAAGGCCTAGCGGGGTAGGTGAGCAGTTCTTC. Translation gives CASSLRPSGVGEQFF.

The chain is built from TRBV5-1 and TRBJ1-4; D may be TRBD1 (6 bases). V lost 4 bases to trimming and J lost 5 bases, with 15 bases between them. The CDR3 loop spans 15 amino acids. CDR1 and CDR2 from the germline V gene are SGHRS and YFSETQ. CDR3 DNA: TGCGCCAGCAGCCAAGGGGGAGGGGGAAATGAAAAACTGTTTTTT. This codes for CASSQGGGGNEKLFF.

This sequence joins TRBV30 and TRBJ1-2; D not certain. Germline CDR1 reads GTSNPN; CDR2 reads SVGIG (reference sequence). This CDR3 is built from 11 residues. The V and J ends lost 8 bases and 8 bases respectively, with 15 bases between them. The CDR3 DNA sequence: TGTGCCGCCCGGGGAAGAACCGGCTACACCTTC. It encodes CAARGRTGYTF.

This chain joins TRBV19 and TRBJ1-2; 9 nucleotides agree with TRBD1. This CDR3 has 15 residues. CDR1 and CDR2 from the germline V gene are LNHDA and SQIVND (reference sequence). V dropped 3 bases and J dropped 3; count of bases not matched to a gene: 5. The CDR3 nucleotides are TGTGCCAGTAGTATCGGGGGACAGGGCCACTATGGCTACACCTTC. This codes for CASSIGGQGHYGYTF.

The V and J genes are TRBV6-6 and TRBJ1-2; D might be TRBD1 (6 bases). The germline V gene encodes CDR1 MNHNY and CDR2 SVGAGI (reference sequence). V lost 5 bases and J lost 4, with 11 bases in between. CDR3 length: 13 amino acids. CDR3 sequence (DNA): TGTGCCAGCAGTGTACAGGGATTCTATGGCTACACCTTC. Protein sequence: CASSVQGFYGYTF.

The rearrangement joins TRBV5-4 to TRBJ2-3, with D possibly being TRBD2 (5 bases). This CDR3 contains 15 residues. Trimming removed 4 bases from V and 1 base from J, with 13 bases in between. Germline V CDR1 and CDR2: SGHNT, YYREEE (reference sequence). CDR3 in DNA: TGTGCCAGCAGCGGAAGCGGCGGCCGCACAGATACGCAGTATTTT. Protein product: CASSGSGGRTDTQYF.

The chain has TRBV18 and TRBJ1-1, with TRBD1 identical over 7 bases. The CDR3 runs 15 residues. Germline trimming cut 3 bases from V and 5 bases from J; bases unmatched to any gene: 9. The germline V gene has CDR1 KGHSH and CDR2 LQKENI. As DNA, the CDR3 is TGTGCCAGCTCACCCCAAGACAGGGCGGGGACTGAAGCTTTCTTT. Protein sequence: CASSPQDRAGTEAFF.

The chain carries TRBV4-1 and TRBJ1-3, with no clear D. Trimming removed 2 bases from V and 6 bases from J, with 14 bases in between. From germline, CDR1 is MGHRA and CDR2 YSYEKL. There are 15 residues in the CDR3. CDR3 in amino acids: CASSQPVIGENTIYF. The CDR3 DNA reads TGCGCCAGCAGCCAACCTGTTATCGGGGAAAACACCATATATTTT.

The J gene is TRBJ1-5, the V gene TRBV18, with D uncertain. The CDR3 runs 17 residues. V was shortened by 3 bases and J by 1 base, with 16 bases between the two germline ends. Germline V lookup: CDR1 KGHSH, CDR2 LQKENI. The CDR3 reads CASSPARVGSSNQPQHF. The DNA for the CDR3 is TGTGCCAGCTCACCCGCCCGGGTAGGATCAAGCAATCAGCCCCAGCATTTT.